The clone carrying this T cell receptor (beta chain) was detected only once. These data originate in a study of Ad26.COV2.S vaccination and SARS-CoV-2 variants. CDR3 length: 15 amino acids. With 3 bases clipped from V and 5 bases from J, the junction kept 1 base outside the gene matches. The germline V gene encodes CDR1 SGHRS and CDR2 YFSETQ. As for treatment: 19 received Ad26.COV2.S at low or high dose, single or two shots; about five received placebo; per-sample allocation not given. Specimens were obtained on day 63 following the first vaccine or placebo injection. Measured with immunoSEQ multiplex PCR; TCRdb has only the in-frame clones, and not every one. The table shows about 350,000 clones, with around 89% occurring only once.

The chain carries TRBV5-1 and TRBJ2-2, with 13 bases lining up with TRBD2. The TCR sequence derives from a person between 18 and 59 years old who received the Ad26.COV2.S COVID-19 vaccine or a placebo. The sample here was peripheral blood, taken in a trial of Ad26.COV2.S vaccine versus placebo. DNA for the CDR3: TGCGCCAGCAGCTGGACTAGCGGGAGTACCGGGGAGCTGTTTTTT. It specifies CASSWTSGSTGELFF.